Listed below are T cell receptor beta chains from one sample, sequenced in a study of blood T cell repertoires in COVID-19. Repertoires were generated with immunoSEQ multiplex PCR, while TCRdb's copy carries only in-frame clones and drops some. The table includes approximately 150,000 clones, 80% to 90% detected once. The sequencing sample was made of peripheral blood. The receptors were gathered from a woman between 55 and 75 years old who had recovered from COVID-19. Both conserved end residues are part of each CDR3. D genes are given only for firm matches. The listing skips clone size in some rows; elsewhere it reads once, few, many or a size class.

j_gene: TRBJ1-4
v_gene: TRBV6-1
abundance: NA
d_gene: NA
CDR3nt: TGTGCCAGCAGTGAAACGAGGGTTCGTAAGGAAAAACTGTTTTTT
CDR3aa: CASSETRVRKEKLFF

j_gene: TRBJ2-7
v_gene: TRBV13
abundance: few
d_gene: NA
CDR3nt: TGTGCCAGCAGCTTTCGGGGCTACGAGCAGTACTTC
CDR3aa: CASSFRGYEQYF

j_gene: TRBJ2-7
v_gene: TRBV9
abundance: NA
d_gene: TRBD1
CDR3nt: TGTGCCAGCAGCAAACGCCAGGGGGCGGAATACGAGCAGTACTTC
CDR3aa: CASSKRQGAEYEQYF

j_gene: TRBJ2-6
v_gene: TRBV10-1
abundance: NA
d_gene: TRBD1
CDR3nt: TGCGCCAGCAGTTACAGGGGGGATGTGGATGGGGCCAACGTCCTGACTTTC
CDR3aa: CASSYRGDVDGANVLTF

j_gene: TRBJ1-1
v_gene: TRBV9
abundance: NA
d_gene: NA
CDR3nt: TGTGCCAGCACCTTCGGTCAGGGGCTCACTGAAGCTTTCTTT
CDR3aa: CASTFGQGLTEAFF

j_gene: TRBJ2-7
v_gene: TRBV6-4
abundance: NA
d_gene: NA
CDR3nt: TGTGCCAGCAGTGACATACTGCCTTTGAGGGCACTACTCTACGAGCAGTACTTC
CDR3aa: CASSDILPLRALLYEQYF

j_gene: TRBJ2-7
v_gene: TRBV28
abundance: once
d_gene: NA
CDR3nt: TGTGCCAGCAGTTTACAGGTCTACGAGCAGTACTTC
CDR3aa: CASSLQVYEQYF

j_gene: TRBJ1-2
v_gene: TRBV3-1/TRBV3-2
abundance: NA
d_gene: TRBD1
CDR3nt: TGTGCCAGCAGCCAGGCCGGCAGGGGGGACTATGGCTACACCTTC
CDR3aa: CASSQAGRGDYGYTF

j_gene: TRBJ1-6
v_gene: TRBV29-1
abundance: NA
d_gene: TRBD1
CDR3nt: TGCAGCGTTGAACTAAGGGGCCAATCGGGACAGGGCCTCTCCTATAATTCACCCCTCCACTTT
CDR3aa: CSVELRGQSGQGLSYNSPLHF

j_gene: TRBJ2-2
v_gene: TRBV7-3
abundance: NA
d_gene: NA
CDR3nt: TGTGCCAGCAGCTTAAGTGGGACACCGGGGAACACCGGGGAGCTGTTTTTT
CDR3aa: CASSLSGTPGNTGELFF

j_gene: TRBJ2-5
v_gene: TRBV27
abundance: NA
d_gene: NA
CDR3nt: TGTGCCAGCAGTCCCTCTCCTTGGACAGAACAAGAGACCCAGTACTTC
CDR3aa: CASSPSPWTEQETQYF

j_gene: TRBJ2-3
v_gene: TRBV10-3
abundance: NA
d_gene: NA
CDR3nt: TGTGCCATCAATTACAGGGTAGATCAGCCAGATACGCAGTATTTT
CDR3aa: CAINYRVDQPDTQYF

j_gene: TRBJ2-1
v_gene: TRBV7-8
abundance: NA
d_gene: TRBD2
CDR3nt: TGTGCCAGCAGCTTCCCTGGACTAGCGGGGAACAATGAGCAGTTCTTC
CDR3aa: CASSFPGLAGNNEQFF

j_gene: TRBJ1-4
v_gene: TRBV5-5
abundance: NA
d_gene: NA
CDR3nt: TGTGCCAGCAGGTCAGGGCTCGTTGATGAAAAACTGTTTTTT
CDR3aa: CASRSGLVDEKLFF

j_gene: TRBJ1-2
v_gene: TRBV29-1
abundance: NA
d_gene: TRBD1
CDR3nt: TGCAGCGTGGAACAGGGGGTTTACTATGGCTACACCTTC
CDR3aa: CSVEQGVYYGYTF

j_gene: TRBJ2-5
v_gene: TRBV19
abundance: NA
d_gene: NA
CDR3nt: TGTGCCAGTAGTATATCGAGGAGAGAGACCCAGTACTTC
CDR3aa: CASSISRRETQYF

j_gene: TRBJ2-5
v_gene: TRBV19
abundance: NA
d_gene: NA
CDR3nt: TGTGCCAGTAGTAGCGCCGGGGGTGAAGAGACCCAGTACTTC
CDR3aa: CASSSAGGEETQYF

j_gene: TRBJ2-7
v_gene: TRBV4-2
abundance: NA
d_gene: TRBD2
CDR3nt: TGTGCCAGCAGCCAAGATCGGGGGGTGGCCTACGAGCAGTACTTC
CDR3aa: CASSQDRGVAYEQYF

j_gene: TRBJ2-7
v_gene: TRBV5-4
abundance: many
d_gene: TRBD1
CDR3nt: TGTGCCAGCAGCTTGGGGACAGGGTACGAGCAGTACTTC
CDR3aa: CASSLGTGYEQYF

j_gene: TRBJ1-2
v_gene: TRBV7-9
abundance: NA
d_gene: NA
CDR3nt: TGTGCCAGCAGCTTAGGGAACCAGAGGGGCTACACCTTC
CDR3aa: CASSLGNQRGYTF

j_gene: TRBJ2-2
v_gene: TRBV15
abundance: NA
d_gene: NA
CDR3nt: TGTGCCACCAGGGGAGAGGGGGGGGAAACCGGGGAGCTGTTTTTT
CDR3aa: CATRGEGGETGELFF

j_gene: TRBJ2-1
v_gene: TRBV7-8
abundance: NA
d_gene: TRBD2
CDR3nt: TGTGCCAGCGGACTAGCGGGGAACAATGAGCAGTTCTTC
CDR3aa: CASGLAGNNEQFF

j_gene: TRBJ2-3
v_gene: TRBV3-1/TRBV3-2
abundance: NA
d_gene: TRBD2
CDR3nt: TGTGCCAGCACCACTCTAGCGGGGGTTGATACGCAGTATTTT
CDR3aa: CASTTLAGVDTQYF

j_gene: TRBJ2-1
v_gene: TRBV15
abundance: NA
d_gene: TRBD1
CDR3nt: TGTGCCACCAGCAGAACGGACAGGGTCAGCAATGAGCAGTTCTTC
CDR3aa: CATSRTDRVSNEQFF

j_gene: TRBJ2-1
v_gene: TRBV3-1/TRBV3-2
abundance: NA
d_gene: TRBD2
CDR3nt: TGTGCCAGCAGCCAAACGGGGGGTGGTGAGCAGTTCTTC
CDR3aa: CASSQTGGGEQFF

j_gene: TRBJ1-5
v_gene: TRBV5-1
abundance: NA
d_gene: TRBD1
CDR3nt: TGCGCCAGCAGCTTGGAGGCAGGGGGGACTCAGCCCCAGCATTTT
CDR3aa: CASSLEAGGTQPQHF

j_gene: TRBJ1-2
v_gene: TRBV6-5
abundance: NA
d_gene: TRBD1
CDR3nt: TGTGCCAGCAGCCTGGACAGGGGGGAAGGCTACACCTTC
CDR3aa: CASSLDRGEGYTF

j_gene: TRBJ2-1
v_gene: TRBV10-3
abundance: NA
d_gene: TRBD2
CDR3nt: TGTGCCATCAGTGCACGGGGGGGCTTGGATGAGCAGTTCTTC
CDR3aa: CAISARGGLDEQFF

j_gene: TRBJ1-5
v_gene: TRBV5-8
abundance: few
d_gene: NA
CDR3nt: TGTGCCAGCAGTGCCCAGGGTAGGAGCAATCAGCCCCAGCATTTT
CDR3aa: CASSAQGRSNQPQHF

j_gene: TRBJ2-7
v_gene: TRBV27
abundance: NA
d_gene: TRBD2
CDR3nt: TGTGCCAGCAGGACGACTAGCGGGTCCTCCTACGAGCAGTACTTC
CDR3aa: CASRTTSGSSYEQYF

j_gene: TRBJ2-5
v_gene: TRBV5-6
abundance: NA
d_gene: NA
CDR3nt: TGTGCCAGCAGCACAGGGTTGGTGGAGACCCAGTACTTC
CDR3aa: CASSTGLVETQYF

j_gene: TRBJ2-2
v_gene: TRBV19
abundance: once
d_gene: NA
CDR3nt: TGTGCCAGTAGGAAAAGGGGGGGTAACACCGGGGAGCTGTTTTTT
CDR3aa: CASRKRGGNTGELFF

j_gene: TRBJ2-5
v_gene: TRBV2
abundance: NA
d_gene: NA
CDR3nt: TGTGCCAGCAGTGAATCGGGGACTTCAATGGAGACCCAGTACTTC
CDR3aa: CASSESGTSMETQYF

j_gene: TRBJ1-2
v_gene: TRBV9
abundance: NA
d_gene: TRBD1
CDR3nt: TGTGCCAGCAGCCTAAAGACAGGGCACTATGGCTACACCTTC
CDR3aa: CASSLKTGHYGYTF

j_gene: TRBJ2-3
v_gene: TRBV4-2
abundance: NA
d_gene: NA
CDR3nt: TGTGCCAGCAATGGTAGGGGCAGCACAGATACGCAGTATTTT
CDR3aa: CASNGRGSTDTQYF

j_gene: TRBJ2-7
v_gene: TRBV6-5
abundance: NA
d_gene: TRBD1
CDR3nt: TGTGCCAGCGGGTTGGGACAGGGGAACTACGAGCAGTACTTC
CDR3aa: CASGLGQGNYEQYF

j_gene: TRBJ2-7
v_gene: TRBV11-1
abundance: NA
d_gene: NA
CDR3nt: TGTGCCAGCAGCTTGAGCAGGGTTAACGACGAGCAGTACTTC
CDR3aa: CASSLSRVNDEQYF

j_gene: TRBJ1-4
v_gene: TRBV27
abundance: NA
d_gene: NA
CDR3nt: TGTGCCAGCAGTTTATCCGTCCGGGCCGCGGGAAAACTGTTTTTT
CDR3aa: CASSLSVRAAGKLFF

j_gene: TRBJ1-1
v_gene: TRBV5-1
abundance: NA
d_gene: TRBD1
CDR3nt: TGCGCCAGCAGCGATAACCCAGGGACAGTCGAAGCTTTCTTT
CDR3aa: CASSDNPGTVEAFF

j_gene: TRBJ1-1
v_gene: TRBV6-5
abundance: NA
d_gene: NA
CDR3nt: TGTGCCAGCAGCCGAACGGCCACGGGGTACCCTGAAGCTTTCTTT
CDR3aa: CASSRTATGYPEAFF

j_gene: TRBJ1-4
v_gene: TRBV4-3
abundance: NA
d_gene: NA
CDR3nt: TGCGCCAGCAGCCAAGATGGAACAGACAATGAAAAACTGTTTTTT
CDR3aa: CASSQDGTDNEKLFF

j_gene: TRBJ2-2
v_gene: TRBV2
abundance: once
d_gene: TRBD2
CDR3nt: TGTGCCAGCATTACCTCCCGGGACTATACCGGGGAGCTGTTTTTT
CDR3aa: CASITSRDYTGELFF

j_gene: TRBJ2-7
v_gene: TRBV2
abundance: NA
d_gene: NA
CDR3nt: TGTGCCAGCAGTGACAGATACGAGCAGTACTTC
CDR3aa: CASSDRYEQYF

j_gene: TRBJ1-5
v_gene: TRBV13
abundance: NA
d_gene: NA
CDR3nt: TGTGCCAGCAGTCCGCGGGGGGCTTGGCAGCCCCAGCATTTT
CDR3aa: CASSPRGAWQPQHF

j_gene: TRBJ2-7
v_gene: TRBV5-1
abundance: few
d_gene: NA
CDR3nt: TGCGCCAGCAGCTTGGATCTGGGCCCCTACGAGCAGTACTTC
CDR3aa: CASSLDLGPYEQYF

j_gene: TRBJ1-2
v_gene: TRBV5-4
abundance: NA
d_gene: NA
CDR3nt: TGTGCCAGCAGCTTGGATCCAGGGAAAAACTATGGCTACACCTTC
CDR3aa: CASSLDPGKNYGYTF

j_gene: TRBJ2-1
v_gene: TRBV3-1/TRBV3-2
abundance: once
d_gene: TRBD2
CDR3nt: TGTGCCAGCAGCCGGAGACTAGCCACAGTCTACAATGAGCAGTTCTTC
CDR3aa: CASSRRLATVYNEQFF

j_gene: TRBJ2-7
v_gene: TRBV28
abundance: NA
d_gene: NA
CDR3nt: TGTGCCAGCACCGAACCAACTGCAGGCTCCTACGAGCAGTACTTC
CDR3aa: CASTEPTAGSYEQYF

j_gene: TRBJ2-7
v_gene: TRBV3-1/TRBV3-2
abundance: NA
d_gene: NA
CDR3nt: TGTGCCAGCAGCCAAGAAGGGGGGGCACAGTACTTC
CDR3aa: CASSQEGGAQYF

j_gene: TRBJ1-6
v_gene: TRBV5-1
abundance: NA
d_gene: TRBD1
CDR3nt: TGCGCCAGCAGCTTGGGACAGGGAAATTCACCCCTCCACTTT
CDR3aa: CASSLGQGNSPLHF

j_gene: TRBJ2-2
v_gene: TRBV2
abundance: NA
d_gene: NA
CDR3nt: TGTGCCAGCAGCTGGGAGGCCGGCGGGGAGCTGTTTTTT
CDR3aa: CASSWEAGGELFF

j_gene: TRBJ2-1
v_gene: TRBV28
abundance: NA
d_gene: TRBD2
CDR3nt: TGTGCCAGCAGGTTCTCGGGACTAGCGAATGAGCAGTTCTTC
CDR3aa: CASRFSGLANEQFF

j_gene: TRBJ2-1
v_gene: TRBV7-8
abundance: NA
d_gene: TRBD1
CDR3nt: TGTGCCAGCAGCTTAGCTACAGGGGGCTTCAATGAGCAGTTCTTC
CDR3aa: CASSLATGGFNEQFF